The T cell receptor (beta chain) under discussion was sequenced for a study of beta chain features in type 1 diabetes. Study context: Patients were similar to healthy donors in age and gender (as well as in cell yields). Findings of the study overall: A moderate, significant TCRB CDR3 shortening appeared in type 1 diabetes across four CD4+ subsets.

The germline V gene encodes CDR1 LNHDA and CDR2 SQIVND (reference sequence). Trimming removed 6 bases from V and 3 bases from J; junction bases left unmatched: 6. The CDR3 extends over 15 amino acids. Every isolated RNA sample was fully reverse transcribed, so sequencing captured expressed TCRB transcripts. Each sample of naive, central memory or regulatory T cells had, on average, about 3.57 million reads. The data were produced by immunoSEQ multiplex PCR, yet TCRdb's version contains in-frame clones alone and is incomplete. The table shows some 280,000 clones, with roughly an eighth occurring only once. A note on this clone: The antigen is unknown.

This clonotype was sampled from a man younger than 45 with type 1 diabetes. The chain recombines TRBV19 with TRBJ2-3; 10 bases map to TRBD2. Sequenced: naive CD4+ T cells from blood. Here the CDR3 reads CASRAGSGRTDTQYF. Here the CDR3 DNA reads TGTGCCAGTAGAGCCGGTAGCGGGAGGACAGATACGCAGTATTTT.